This T cell receptor beta chain was sequenced during a study of cytomegalovirus exposure and HLA in healthy donors. Measured with immunoSEQ multiplex PCR; TCRdb has only the in-frame clones, and not every one. The data show about 330,000 clones, about nine tenths seen once. CDR1 is MDHEN and CDR2 is SYDVKM in the germline V gene. The germline V and J ends were trimmed by 6 bases and 4 bases, with 21 bases remaining between them. The CDR3 has 17 residues. Sequenced sample: PBMCs. This clonotype was obtained from a woman aged 18-29 years in good health and CMV-seronegative. This chain links TRBV28 with TRBJ1-4, with D maybe TRBD1 (5 bases). The chain's CDR3 is CASSPSEGAGFNEKLFF. The CDR3 nucleotides read TGTGCCAGCAGCCCCTCTGAAGGGGCAGGATTTAATGAAAAACTGTTTTTT. The full variable domain, rest sourced from reference TRBV28 and TRBJ1-4, is DVKVTQSSRYLVKRTGEKVFLECVQDMDHENMFWYRQDPGLGLRLIYFSYDVKMKEKGDIPEGYSVSREKKERFSLILESASTNQTSMYLCASSPSEGAGFNEKLFFGSGTQLSVL.